The present TCR beta chain was sequenced within a study of blood T cell repertoires in COVID-19. The protocol was immunoSEQ multiplex PCR, while the TCRdb copy is restricted to in-frame clones and leaves out a portion. The data contain about 98,000 clones, 75% to 95% of them singletons. The CDR3 has 16 amino acids. In germline, CDR1 is GTSNPN, CDR2 SVGIG (reference sequence). V was pared by 8 bases and J by 4 bases, with 16 bases of the junction left unmatched. The chain joins TRBV30 to TRBJ2-2, with 7 bases matching TRBD2. The sequencing sample was made of peripheral blood. The clonotype comes from a man between 18 and 29 years old with acute or convalescent COVID-19. The CDR3 DNA is TGTGCCGGGTGGGGGAGGGTAGGTTCGAGCACCGGGGAGCTGTTTTTT. Amino acid sequence: CAGWGRVGSSTGELFF.